Presented here are 15 T cell receptor beta chains from one specimen sequenced in a study of blood T cells in healthy people across ages. PCR was performed a second time for about 7 to 11 cycles using a sample-barcoded 5' primer and a J-beta primer mix. TCRdb re-derived calls from the 5' RACE reads in MiXCR, one entry per CDR3 protein. The sample has roughly 1.7 million distinct CDR3 sequences, almost 35% seen once. The sample consisted of blood. The receptors were gathered from a woman aged 25 to 39 in good health.

This clonotype was counted between two and nine times. The chain recombines TRBV5-1 with TRBJ1-6; no clear D gene. The CDR3 covers 16 residues. Germline V gene lookup returns CDR1 SGHRS and CDR2 YFSETQ. V dropped 0 bases and J dropped 9 bases, with 16 bases sitting between them. As DNA, the CDR3 is TGCGCCAGCAGCTTGGCGGGCAGCCCAGGAGGTTCACCCCTCCACTTT. It is translated as CASSLAGSPGGSPLHF.

This rearrangement joins TRBV20-1 to TRBJ1-1; D is undetermined. From germline, CDR1 is DFQATT and CDR2 SNEGSKA (reference sequence). The CDR3 extends over 12 amino acids. The V and J ends lost 3 bases and 1 base respectively, with 6 bases between them. The CDR3 sequence: CSASTENTEAFF. DNA of the CDR3: TGCAGTGCTAGTACAGAGAACACTGAAGCTTTCTTT.

This chain joins TRBV28 and TRBJ2-3, with 8 nucleotides matching TRBD1. Germline CDR1 MDHEN, CDR2 SYDVKM. Germline trimming cut 4 bases from V and 4 bases from J; bases unmatched to any gene: 19. The CDR3 is 19 residues long. The CDR3 sequence: CASSSRRAGGALVADTQYF. CDR3 in DNA: TGTGCCAGCAGTTCCCGTCGTGCAGGGGGCGCATTAGTGGCAGATACGCAGTATTTT.

The rearrangement uses TRBV4-1 and TRBJ1-1; perhaps TRBD1 as D (5 bases). Germline V gene sequence: CDR1 MGHRA, CDR2 YSYEKL. V was cut by 0 bases and J by 6 bases, with 11 bases left in between. The CDR3 consists of 14 residues. This CDR3 is CASSQDNWGSEAFF. The DNA of the CDR3 is TGCGCCAGCAGCCAAGATAACTGGGGGTCTGAAGCTTTCTTT.

V is TRBV5-1 and J is TRBJ2-7; 9 bases are a match to TRBD2. Looked up from germline, CDR1 is SGHRS and CDR2 is YFSETQ. CDR3 size: 15 residues. Trimming cost V 0 bases and J 12 bases; bases outside gene matches: 13. In DNA form, the CDR3 reads TGCGCCAGCAGCTTGGGAGCTAGCGGGACCCTAAGGCTGTACTTC. The encoded protein is CASSLGASGTLRLYF.

J is TRBJ1-2 and V is TRBV19; no firm D call. V was trimmed by 6 bases and J by 6 bases, leaving 17 bases between them. Germline values: CDR1 LNHDA, CDR2 SQIVND (reference sequence). The CDR3 is 14 amino acids. The CDR3 nucleotides are TGTGCCAGTAGCGGGAGGGCGCAGCTTCATGGCTACACCTTC. This translates into CASSGRAQLHGYTF.

The chain links TRBV5-4 to TRBJ1-2; possibly TRBD1 for D (6 bases). Germline V gene lookup returns CDR1 SGHNT and CDR2 YYREEE (reference sequence). The V and J ends lost 2 bases and 4 bases respectively, with 12 bases between them. CDR3 size: 14 residues. As DNA, the CDR3 is TGTGCCAGCAGCTTAGAAGGGGGGCCCTATGGCTACACCTTC. This translates into CASSLEGGPYGYTF. Supplemented by reference TRBV5-4 and TRBJ1-2, the full variable domain reads ETGVTQSPTHLIKTRGQQVTLRCSSQSGHNTVSWYQQALGQGPQFIFQYYREEENGRGNFPPRFSGLQFPNYSSELNVNALELDDSALYLCASSLEGGPYGYTFGSGTRLTVV.

Only a few counts were recorded for this clonotype. The chain has TRBV5-1 and TRBJ1-2; D might be TRBD1 (5 bases). Trimming pared 0 bases from V and 5 bases from J, leaving 14 bases between. The CDR3 is 15 residues long. Germline CDR1 is SGHRS and CDR2 is YFSETQ. The CDR3 sequence: CASSLEWDGTYGYTF. CDR3 nucleotide sequence: TGCGCCAGCAGCTTGGAGTGGGACGGCACTTATGGCTACACCTTC.

The gene calls are TRBV6-2 or TRBV6-3 and TRBJ2-1; TRBD2 is a possible D gene (6 bases). V lost 2 bases, J lost 6 bases, and 17 bases lay in between. The length of the CDR3 is 16 residues. Germline V CDR1 and CDR2: MNHEY, SVGEGT. Here the CDR3 reads CASSYERVRRVNEQFF. The DNA of the CDR3 is TGTGCCAGCAGTTACGAACGTGTCAGGAGGGTCAATGAGCAGTTCTTC.

The chain joins TRBV6-5 to TRBJ1-2, with a possible D match to TRBD1 (6 bases). CDR1 is MNHEY, CDR2 SVGAGI, per germline. The CDR3 has 17 residues. Trimming shortened V by 2 bases and J by 0 bases, and 16 bases separated the two germline ends. The CDR3 region is CASSYPYGGGPNYGYTF. In DNA, the CDR3 is TGTGCCAGCAGTTACCCCTACGGCGGGGGGCCTAACTATGGCTACACCTTC.

This clonotype was picked up a small number of times. The V call is TRBV5-5, the J call TRBJ1-6; D gene ambiguous. Germline CDR1 reads SGHKS; CDR2 reads YYEKEE (reference sequence). Trimming left V 0 bases short and J 0 bases short, with 10 bases between. There are 17 residues in the CDR3. The DNA of the CDR3 is TGTGCCAGCAGCTTGGTAGGCACGAGCTCCTATAATTCACCCCTCCACTTT. Protein: CASSLVGTSSYNSPLHF.

This clonotype turned up a few times. The chain has TRBV2 and TRBJ1-6; tentative D call: TRBD1 (6 bases). V lost 7 bases, J lost 4 bases, and 17 bases lay in between. Per the germline V gene, CDR1 is SNHLY and CDR2 is FYNNEI. The CDR3 sequence is 16 residues long. The CDR3 reads CASTRTGSGYNSPLHF. In nucleotides, the CDR3 is TGTGCCAGCACCCGAACAGGGTCCGGATATAATTCACCCCTCCACTTT.

V usage is TRBV20-1 and J usage is TRBJ2-1; no clear D gene. The CDR3 loop spans 15 amino acids. The V end was cut by 3 bases, the J end by 0 bases, with 12 bases between. The germline V gene encodes CDR1 DFQATT and CDR2 SNEGSKA (reference sequence). CDR3 bases: TGCAGTGCTAGGGCGCCGATTCGCTCCTACAATGAGCAGTTCTTC. As protein: CSARAPIRSYNEQFF.

The chain couples TRBV29-1 to TRBJ2-4; TRBD1 is a possible D gene (6 bases). The better agreement between TRBJ2-7 and the DNA end casts doubt on the J call. Germline V CDR1 and CDR2: SQVTM, ANQGSEA. This CDR3 contains 13 residues. In DNA, the CDR3 is TGCAGCGCCCTGGGGGCGTTGGAAGACGAGCAGTACTTC. Protein product: CSALGALEDEQYF.

This clonotype turned up a few times. The chain carries TRBV6-5 and TRBJ2-7; the match to TRBD1 covers 9 bases. Germline assignment: CDR1 MNHEY and CDR2 SVGAGI. This CDR3 has 13 amino acids. V dropped 6 bases and J dropped 6; count of bases not matched to a gene: 6. CDR3 sequence reads: CASRTGQGGEQYF. The CDR3 coding sequence is TGTGCCAGCAGGACGGGACAGGGAGGCGAGCAGTACTTC.